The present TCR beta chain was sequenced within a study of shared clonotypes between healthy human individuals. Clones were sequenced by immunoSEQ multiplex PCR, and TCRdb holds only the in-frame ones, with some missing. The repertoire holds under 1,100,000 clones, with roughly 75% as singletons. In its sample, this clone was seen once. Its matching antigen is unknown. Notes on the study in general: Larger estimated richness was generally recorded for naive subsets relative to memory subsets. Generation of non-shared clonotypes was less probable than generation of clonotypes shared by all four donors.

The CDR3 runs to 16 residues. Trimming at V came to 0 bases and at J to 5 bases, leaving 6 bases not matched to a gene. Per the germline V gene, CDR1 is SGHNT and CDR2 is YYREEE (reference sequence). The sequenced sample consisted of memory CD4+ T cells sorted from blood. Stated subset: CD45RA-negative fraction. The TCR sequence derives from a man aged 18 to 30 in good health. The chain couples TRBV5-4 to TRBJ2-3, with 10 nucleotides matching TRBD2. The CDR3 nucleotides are TGTGCCAGCAGCTTGGCGAGCGGGAGGGCCGGAGATACGCAGTATTTT. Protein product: CASSLASGRAGDTQYF.